Below, one T cell receptor beta chain is given with its context. The antigen remains unidentified. The sample comes from a study of cytomegalovirus exposure and HLA in healthy donors. Overall study context: The 120 validation repertoires matched the approximately 700 first-cohort repertoires in platform, a later analysis reported.

Sequenced by immunoSEQ multiplex PCR; TCRdb stores in-frame clones only, minus some. This table has about 71,000 clones, roughly 94% appearing once. Study-wide points: Reported results showed that the classifier diagnosed cytomegalovirus status with high specificity and sensitivity.

The CDR3 is made up of 16 amino acids. Germline V gene sequence: CDR1 SGHVS, CDR2 FNYEAQ. Trimming removed 3 bases from V and 2 bases from J; junction bases left unmatched: 5. This sequence originates from a man younger than 35 in good health and CMV-seropositive. This chain uses TRBV7-6 with TRBJ1-3, with 9 positions matching TRBD1. Material: PBMCs. DNA for the CDR3: TGTGCCAGCAGCTTGGGACAGGGAGGGACTGGAAACACCATATATTTT. Protein: CASSLGQGGTGNTIYF.